This TCR beta chain was identified during a study of blood T cell repertoires in COVID-19. In the study overall: The United States, Italy and Spain provided the acute and convalescent COVID-19 samples. Sources were T cells, B-cell-depleted T cells, or PBMCs; the material itself was cDNA or gDNA.

Under the authors' procedure: How many nucleated cells were present was estimated from reference gene primer amplification. The assay was immunoSEQ multiplex PCR, and TCRdb's table has in-frame clones only and misses some. V and J calls and clone size are those listed in that table; D and trimming were worked out from the DNA. The sample records 180,000 or so clones, 80% to 90% being singletons. V was pared by 4 bases and J by 2 bases, with 12 bases between. The CDR3 contains 14 residues. Germline V lookup: CDR1 LGHDT, CDR2 YNNKEL (reference sequence). This receptor was identified in a woman older than 75 with acute or convalescent COVID-19. The gene calls are TRBV3-1 (or the pseudogene TRBV3-2) and TRBJ2-7; D remains unclear. The sample taken for sequencing was peripheral blood. CDR3 sequence (DNA): TGTGCCAGCAGCCCAAGTAACTTACCCTACGAGCAGTACTTC. This encodes CASSPSNLPYEQYF.